Sequencing of this TCR beta chain was carried out in a study of T-cell memory formation after mild COVID-19. Study at large: The TCR clusters were mostly specific to one donor.

The CDR3 covers 17 residues. Germline V gives CDR1 SGHRS, CDR2 YFSETQ. Constant-segment-primed 5'RACE gave TCR alpha and TCR beta cDNA libraries with sample barcodes and UMIs. In TCRdb, the 5' RACE reads were re-called with MiXCR into one record per CDR3 protein. The sample has tens of thousands of distinct CDR3 sequences, 25% seen once; the top ten hold approximately 45%. Comments on this clonotype: As yet, its antigen is unknown. A read error may produce the germline difference seen at one junction end.

Broader study findings: CD4/CD8 balance characterized clones contracting day 15 to 85, and CD4+ skew characterized later expanders. Researchers found some responding clones in pre-infection memory, a sign that cross-reactive memory joined.

This clonotype was obtained from a man aged 18 to 30 who had mild COVID-19 (a few samples of this study predate the infection). Cell type and time point are not known. Sequenced sample: PBMCs or a T cell subset sorted from them (not recorded which). The genes are TRBV5-1 and TRBJ2-1, with D tentatively TRBD1 or TRBD2 (5 bases each). The CDR3 DNA is TGCGACAGCAGCTTGGGTCTAGGGACCCCCTTCTACAATGAGCAGTTCTTC. Translation gives CDSSLGLGTPFYNEQFF.